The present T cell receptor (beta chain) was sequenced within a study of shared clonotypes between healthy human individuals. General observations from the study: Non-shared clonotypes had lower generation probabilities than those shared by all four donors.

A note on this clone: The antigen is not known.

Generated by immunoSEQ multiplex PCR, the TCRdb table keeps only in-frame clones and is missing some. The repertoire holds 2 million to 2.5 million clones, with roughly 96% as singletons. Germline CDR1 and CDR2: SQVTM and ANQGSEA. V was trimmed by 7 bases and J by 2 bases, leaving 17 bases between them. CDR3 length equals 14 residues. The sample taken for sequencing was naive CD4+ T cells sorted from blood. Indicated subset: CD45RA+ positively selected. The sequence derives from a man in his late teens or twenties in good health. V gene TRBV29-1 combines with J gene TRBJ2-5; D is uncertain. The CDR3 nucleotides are TGCAGCGCTATAAATAGGGTTGGACAAGAGACCCAGTACTTC. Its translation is CSAINRVGQETQYF.